These T cell receptor beta chains were read from a single sample in a study of blood T cell repertoires in COVID-19. Sequenced by immunoSEQ multiplex PCR; TCRdb stores in-frame clones only, minus some. Of around 140,000 clones in the sample, about 85% are singletons; the top ten hold about 2.5%. The sequenced sample was peripheral blood. These TCRs come from a human donor with acute or convalescent COVID-19. The donor label of this sample is uncertain. Both conserved end residues are part of each CDR3.

>TRBV5-1|TRBJ2-2
CASSLQGNTGELFF
>TRBV5-5|TRBJ2-1
CASRAGTGYNEQFF
>TRBV4-2|TRBJ2-4
CASSQGQAQNIQYF
>TRBV28|TRBJ1-2
CASSIVSGQANYGYTF
>TRBV11-2|TRBJ2-1
CASSSVAGVSWNEQFF
>TRBV27|TRBJ2-1
CASSSTPLTSFKQFF
>TRBV20-1|TRBJ2-3
CSASLGLAGTDTQYF
>TRBV27|TRBJ1-1
CASSLVQGGTEAFF
>TRBV24-1|TRBJ2-1
CATSDPTGTGQFF
>TRBV7-3|TRBJ1-1
CASSQDISNTEAFF
>TRBV7-2|TRBJ2-3
CASSPPSDPLTGTQYF
>TRBV25-1|TRBJ2-3
CASSDTGARDTQYF
>TRBV24-1|TRBJ2-1
CATSDLGGSSYNEQFF
>TRBV24-1|TRBJ1-2
CATSDFTQGISGYTF
>TRBV11-2|TRBJ2-2
CASSFTGMDGELFF
>TRBV5-1|TRBJ1-3
CASSLGYSGNTIYF
>TRBV5-1|TRBJ1-6
CASMETENSPLHF
>TRBV18|TRBJ1-6
CASSHDRGNSPLHF
>TRBV5-1|TRBJ1-2
CASSLAAGTHYGYTF
>TRBV18|TRBJ2-5
CASSRLTQETQYF
>TRBV5-1|TRBJ1-4
CASSLGQVNEKLFF
>TRBV7-3|TRBJ1-2
CASSIGQGQGPLGYTF
>TRBV4-3|TRBJ1-1
CASTEQGNTEAFF
>TRBV11-1|TRBJ1-1
CASSFNRDTEAFF
>TRBV5-1|TRBJ2-1
CASSLGPPFHRRGEQFF
>TRBV4-2|TRBJ1-1
CASRAVPGQGVTEAFF
>TRBV18|TRBJ1-2
CASSPGGGGDGYTF
>TRBV11-1|TRBJ2-2
CASSLVRAGNTGELFF
>TRBV19|TRBJ1-1
CASSISAGGNTEAFF
>TRBV15|TRBJ2-7
CATSIGDSTYEQYF
>TRBV6-6|TRBJ2-1
CASSPAGGFYNEQFF
>TRBV28|TRBJ1-3
CASSLGGENSGNTIYF
>TRBV6-5|TRBJ1-2
CASRGQGVRSYTF
>TRBV24-1|TRBJ1-5
CATSDTSTVSNQPQHF
>TRBV2|TRBJ1-4
CASSLREGYGKLFF
>TRBV7-2|TRBJ1-6
CASSLRRGANSPLHF
>TRBV18|TRBJ2-5
CASSRGGAEETQYF